These T cell receptor beta chains were read from a single sample in a study of cytomegalovirus exposure and HLA in healthy donors. Assay used: immunoSEQ multiplex PCR; TCRdb lists only in-frame clones, some missing. The sample has 180,000 or so clones; around nine tenths are singletons. The sequenced sample was PBMCs. The receptors come from a woman aged 30 to 39 in good health and CMV-seronegative. Both conserved end residues are part of each CDR3. The D gene is left open where the match is weak. A clone size is listed for some rows: how often the clone was seen (once, few, many), or a class if it is expanded.

clone_size	j_call	d_call	v_call	cdr3_nt	cdr3_aa
-	TRBJ2-7	-	TRBV7-3	TGTGCCAGCAGTCTGACTGCGGAGGGAACCGGCGAGCAGTACTTC	CASSLTAEGTGEQYF
-	TRBJ2-7	TRBD2	TRBV2	TGTGCCAGCAGGGGGTTAGCGGGATTGGGCTACGAGCAGTACTTC	CASRGLAGLGYEQYF
-	TRBJ2-7	-	TRBV7-9	TGTGCCAGCAGCCCGGGTTCCTACGAGCAGTACTTC	CASSPGSYEQYF
-	TRBJ2-5	TRBD2	TRBV5-1	TGCGCCAGCAGCTTGGGGGTTAGCGGGAGGGCCGTAGAAGAGACCCAGTACTTC	CASSLGVSGRAVEETQYF
-	TRBJ1-4	TRBD1	TRBV15	TGTGCCACCAGCCGAACAGGGGGAACACCTAATGAAAAACTGTTTTTT	CATSRTGGTPNEKLFF
-	TRBJ1-1	-	TRBV6-5	TGTGCCAGCAGTAAGCAGGGTTACACTGAAGCTTTCTTT	CASSKQGYTEAFF
once	TRBJ2-5	TRBD2	TRBV6-6	TGTGCCAGCAGTCTAACTAGCGGGAGGGCCGGGGAGACCCAGTACTTC	CASSLTSGRAGETQYF
-	TRBJ2-3	TRBD1	TRBV29-1	TGCAGCGTTGACCAGGGTGGGACAGATACGCGGTATTTT	CSVDQGGTDTRYF
-	TRBJ1-3	-	TRBV23-1	TGCGCCAGCCTCCCGCGGGCAGCACTCTCTGGAAACACCATATATTTT	CASLPRAALSGNTIYF
-	TRBJ2-7	-	TRBV28	TGTGCCAGCAGCCCCGGGACTAGGGGGCCTTACGAGCAGTACTTC	CASSPGTRGPYEQYF
-	TRBJ2-6	TRBD1	TRBV5-1	TGCGCCAGCAGCTGGGTCCCCCGGGACAGCCGATCTGGGGCCAACGTCCTGACTTTC	CASSWVPRDSRSGANVLTF
-	TRBJ1-1	-	TRBV30	TGTGCCTGGAAATACGTCAGGGGCACTGAAGCTTTCTTT	CAWKYVRGTEAFF
-	TRBJ1-5	TRBD1	TRBV28	TGTGCCAGCAGACCCGGACAGGCTTATCAGCCCCAGCATTTT	CASRPGQAYQPQHF
-	TRBJ2-3	TRBD1	TRBV28	TGTGCCAGCAGGGAGGACAGGGCTGTTGCAGATACGCAGTATTTT	CASREDRAVADTQYF
-	TRBJ2-7	TRBD2	TRBV28	TGTGCCAGCAGTCATAGCGGGACCCCCTACGAGCAGTACTTC	CASSHSGTPYEQYF
-	TRBJ2-7	-	TRBV7-9	TGTGCCAGCAGCTTAGCAGGGGATTTATACGAGCAGTACTTC	CASSLAGDLYEQYF
-	TRBJ2-5	TRBD1	TRBV28	TGTGCCAGCAGTTCCTACCCAGGACGAGGACAGGGAAAGAGCGGGGAGACCCAGTACTTC	CASSSYPGRGQGKSGETQYF
once	TRBJ2-7	-	TRBV7-8	TGTGCCAGCAGTCCACGGGTACTACCCCTAAGCTCCTACGAGCAGTACTTC	CASSPRVLPLSSYEQYF
-	TRBJ2-7	-	TRBV6-1	TGTGCCAGCAGTGAAGGACACACCGTGTTAGTATACGAGCAGTACTTC	CASSEGHTVLVYEQYF
-	TRBJ1-2	-	TRBV28	TGTGCCAGCAGTTTATCCCAAACTACACGCTACACCTTC	CASSLSQTTRYTF
-	TRBJ2-5	-	TRBV13	TGTGCCAGCAGCTCCCCTCCCAGTCAAGAGACCCAGTACTTC	CASSSPPSQETQYF
-	TRBJ1-5	-	TRBV4-1	TGCGCCAGCAGCCCTGCACCAGGGGTCTATCAGCCCCAGCATTTT	CASSPAPGVYQPQHF
-	TRBJ1-1	TRBD1	TRBV29-1	TGCAGCGGGGACAGGGGAGACACTGAAGCTTTCTTT	CSGDRGDTEAFF
-	TRBJ2-1	TRBD1	TRBV19	TGTGCCAGTGGACAGGGCCAAAATGAGCAGTTCTTC	CASGQGQNEQFF
-	TRBJ1-1	-	TRBV19	TGTGCCAGTAGTCCCCCGGCACTGGGTTTAGCGCCGAACACTGAAGCTTTCTTT	CASSPPALGLAPNTEAFF
-	TRBJ1-6	TRBD1	TRBV6-1	TGTGCCAGCATTACCGGGACAGGGGATTCACCCCTCCACTTT	CASITGTGDSPLHF
-	TRBJ2-2	TRBD2	TRBV28	TGTGCCAGCAGTCCGAACGGCGGGGGGGCCTCCGGGGAGCTGTTTTTT	CASSPNGGGASGELFF
-	TRBJ2-1	-	TRBV15	TGTGCCACCAGCCGGAGTTGGAACTACAATGAGCAGTTCTTC	CATSRSWNYNEQFF
-	TRBJ2-5	-	TRBV15	TGTGCCACCAGCAGGGACTTCAACAGAGAGACCCAGTACTTC	CATSRDFNRETQYF
-	TRBJ2-1	TRBD2	TRBV4-2	TGTGCCAGCAGCCAAGTAGGAGCGGGATATGAGCAGTTCTTC	CASSQVGAGYEQFF
few	TRBJ2-7	TRBD1	TRBV28	TGTGCCAGCAGCTCCCCAGGGGGCTTTCAGTACTTC	CASSSPGGFQYF
-	TRBJ2-7	-	TRBV2	TGTGCCAGCAGTGTCAGGGGCGAGCAGTACTTC	CASSVRGEQYF
-	TRBJ2-5	TRBD1	TRBV18	TGTGCCAGCTCACCTTCGACAGGGGTTGGAGAGACCCAGTACTTC	CASSPSTGVGETQYF
once	TRBJ1-5	-	TRBV10-2	TGCGCCAGCCGGTCCAGCGACGGATATCAGCCCCAGCATTTT	CASRSSDGYQPQHF
-	TRBJ2-5	-	TRBV4-1	TGCGCCAGCAGCCAGAGTCAGAGGAGGGCATGGGAGACCCAGTACTTC	CASSQSQRRAWETQYF
-	TRBJ1-1	-	TRBV9	TGTGCCAGCAGCCCTCGGGACAACAAGAACACTGAAGCTTTCTTT	CASSPRDNKNTEAFF
-	TRBJ2-5	-	TRBV2	TGTGCCAGTCGAAGGCGGGACGTAGAAGAGACCCAGTACTTC	CASRRRDVEETQYF
few	TRBJ2-3	TRBD2	TRBV7-9	TGTGCCAGCAGCTTGGCAGCGGGGGGTCCCACAGATACGCAGTATTTT	CASSLAAGGPTDTQYF
-	TRBJ1-1	-	TRBV7-3	TGTGCCAGCAGCCCGACCGGGAGCCTGAACACTGAAGCTTTCTTT	CASSPTGSLNTEAFF
-	TRBJ2-5	-	TRBV5-1	TGCGCCAGCAGCTTGGAGCTCACTTTGGTGGAGACCCAGTACTTC	CASSLELTLVETQYF
-	TRBJ1-5	-	TRBV19	TGTGCCAGTAGTACCCCAACCGACATTAGCAATCAGCCCCAGCATTTT	CASSTPTDISNQPQHF
-	TRBJ1-3	TRBD1	TRBV2	TGTGCCAGCAGCCTCCGGACAGGGGGCAATTCGGGAAACACCATATATTTT	CASSLRTGGNSGNTIYF
-	TRBJ2-7	TRBD2	TRBV7-8	TGTGCCAGCAGCACCCTGAGAGGACTAGGGTATGAGCAGTACTTC	CASSTLRGLGYEQYF
-	TRBJ1-1	TRBD1	TRBV5-1	TGCGCCAGCAGCGGAAAACAGGGGGCGAAAGCTTTCTTT	CASSGKQGAKAFF
once	TRBJ1-1	-	TRBV11-2	TGTGCCAGCAGCCCGTCCATAGCCAATGAAGCTTTCTTT	CASSPSIANEAFF
few	TRBJ2-7	-	TRBV28	TGTGCCAGCAGAGCACCAGGGATCTACGAGCAGTACTTC	CASRAPGIYEQYF
few	TRBJ2-7	TRBD1	TRBV7-8	TGTGCCAGCAGCCCCTGGGACAGGTCCTACGAGCAGTACTTC	CASSPWDRSYEQYF
once	TRBJ1-1	-	TRBV19	TGTGCCAGTAGTATGTTGGCAGGGTCCACTGAAGCTTTCTTT	CASSMLAGSTEAFF
few	TRBJ1-1	-	TRBV5-4	TGTGCCAGCAGATTTGGACAGAACACTGAAGCTTTCTTT	CASRFGQNTEAFF
-	TRBJ2-7	TRBD1	TRBV12-5	TGTGCTAGTGGTTTGGGAACAGGGGCGTTGCAGTACTTC	CASGLGTGALQYF
once	TRBJ2-1	TRBD1	TRBV29-1	TGCAGCGTCGCGGTGGGACAGGGGTGGAGTGAGCAGTTCTTC	CSVAVGQGWSEQFF
-	TRBJ1-1	TRBD1	TRBV7-8	TGTGCCAGCAGCGCGGACAGGGGCACTGAAGCTTTCTTT	CASSADRGTEAFF
-	TRBJ2-2	-	TRBV5-1	TGCGCCAGCAGCTCCCGGGACACCTCGAACACCGGGGAGCTGTTTTTT	CASSSRDTSNTGELFF
few	TRBJ2-7	-	TRBV7-9	TGTGCCAGCAGCTTAGCTTTACCAGGGGTAAACGAGCAGTACTTC	CASSLALPGVNEQYF
-	TRBJ2-7	TRBD2	TRBV5-1	TGCGCCAGCAGCCAAGGACTAGCGGAGGCCTACGAGCAGTACTTC	CASSQGLAEAYEQYF